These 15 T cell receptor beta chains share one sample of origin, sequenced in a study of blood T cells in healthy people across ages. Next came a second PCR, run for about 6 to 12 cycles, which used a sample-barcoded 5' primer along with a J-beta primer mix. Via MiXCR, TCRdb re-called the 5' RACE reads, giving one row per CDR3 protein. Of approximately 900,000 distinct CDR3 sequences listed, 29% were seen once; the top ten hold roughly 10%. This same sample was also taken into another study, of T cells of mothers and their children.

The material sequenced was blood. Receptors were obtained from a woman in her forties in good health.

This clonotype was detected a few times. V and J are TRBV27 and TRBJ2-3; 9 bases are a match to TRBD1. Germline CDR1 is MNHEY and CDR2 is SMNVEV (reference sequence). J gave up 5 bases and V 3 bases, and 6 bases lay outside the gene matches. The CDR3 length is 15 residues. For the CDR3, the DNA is TGTGCCAGCAGTTTCGGTACAGGGGGCAGAGATACGCAGTATTTT. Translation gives CASSFGTGGRDTQYF.

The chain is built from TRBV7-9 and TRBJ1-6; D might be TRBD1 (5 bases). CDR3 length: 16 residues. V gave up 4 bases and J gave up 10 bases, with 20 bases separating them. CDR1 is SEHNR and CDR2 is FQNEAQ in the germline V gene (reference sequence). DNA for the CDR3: TGTGCCAGCAGCTCCATCCCACAGGCGGCTAACTCACCCCTCCACTTT. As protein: CASSSIPQAANSPLHF.

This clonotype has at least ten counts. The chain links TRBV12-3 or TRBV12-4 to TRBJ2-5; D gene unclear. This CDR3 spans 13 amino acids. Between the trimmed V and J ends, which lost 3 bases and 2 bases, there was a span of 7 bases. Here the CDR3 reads CASSFSTQETQYF. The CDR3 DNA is TGTGCCAGCAGTTTTTCCACTCAAGAGACCCAGTACTTC.

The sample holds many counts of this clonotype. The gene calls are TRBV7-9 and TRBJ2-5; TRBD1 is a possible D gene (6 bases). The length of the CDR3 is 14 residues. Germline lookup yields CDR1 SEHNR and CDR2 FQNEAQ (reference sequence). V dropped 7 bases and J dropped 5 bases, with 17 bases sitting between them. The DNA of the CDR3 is TGTGCCAGCAAGGTGTTGGGGGCATTTGAGACCCAGTACTTC. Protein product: CASKVLGAFETQYF.

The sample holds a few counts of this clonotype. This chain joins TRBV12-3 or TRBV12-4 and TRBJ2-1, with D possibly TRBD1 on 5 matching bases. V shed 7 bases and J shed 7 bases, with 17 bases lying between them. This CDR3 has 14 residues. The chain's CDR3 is CASTQEGVTNEQFF. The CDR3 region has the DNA TGTGCCAGCACCCAGGAAGGGGTAACAAATGAGCAGTTCTTC.

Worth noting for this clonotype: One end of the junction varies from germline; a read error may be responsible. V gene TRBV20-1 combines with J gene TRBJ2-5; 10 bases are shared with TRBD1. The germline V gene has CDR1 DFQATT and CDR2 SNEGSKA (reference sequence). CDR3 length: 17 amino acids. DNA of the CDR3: TGCAGTGCTTCCCAGACAGGGGGCAGGTGGGCCAAAAACATTCAGGACTTC. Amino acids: CSASQTGGRWAKNIQDF.

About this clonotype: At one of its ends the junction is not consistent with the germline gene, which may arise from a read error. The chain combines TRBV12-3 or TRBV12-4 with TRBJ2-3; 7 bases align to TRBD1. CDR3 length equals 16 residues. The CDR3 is CASSPPRQGVTDTRYF. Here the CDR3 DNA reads TGTGCCAGCAGTCCCCCGCGACAGGGAGTCACAGATACGCGGTATTTT.

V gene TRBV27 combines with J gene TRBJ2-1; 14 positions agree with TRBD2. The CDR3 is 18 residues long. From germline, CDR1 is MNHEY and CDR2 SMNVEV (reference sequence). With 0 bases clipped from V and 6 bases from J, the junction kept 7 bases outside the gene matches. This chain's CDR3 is CASSLSRTGLAGVNEQFF. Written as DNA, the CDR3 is TGTGCCAGCAGTTTATCCCGGACGGGACTAGCGGGAGTCAATGAGCAGTTCTTC.

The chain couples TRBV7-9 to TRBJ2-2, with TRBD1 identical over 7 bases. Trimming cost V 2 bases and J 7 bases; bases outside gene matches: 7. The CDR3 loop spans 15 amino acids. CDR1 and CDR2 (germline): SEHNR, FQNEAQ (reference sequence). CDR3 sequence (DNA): TGTGCCAGCAGCTTAATGGGACAGATTGACGGGGAGCTGTTTTTT. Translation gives CASSLMGQIDGELFF.

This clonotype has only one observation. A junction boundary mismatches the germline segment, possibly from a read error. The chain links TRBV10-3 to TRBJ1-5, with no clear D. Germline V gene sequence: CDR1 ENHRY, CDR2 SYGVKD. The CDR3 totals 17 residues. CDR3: CAIGESKGAARNQPQHF. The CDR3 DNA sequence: TGTGCCATCGGTGAGTCGAAGGGAGCTGCCAGAAATCAGCCCCAGCATTTT.

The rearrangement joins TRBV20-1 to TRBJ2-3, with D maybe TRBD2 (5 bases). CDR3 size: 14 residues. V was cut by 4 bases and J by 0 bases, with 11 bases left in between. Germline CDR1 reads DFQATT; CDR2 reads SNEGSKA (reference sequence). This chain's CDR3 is CSATLRTSTDTQYF. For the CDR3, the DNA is TGCAGTGCTACCCTAAGGACTAGCACAGATACGCAGTATTTT.

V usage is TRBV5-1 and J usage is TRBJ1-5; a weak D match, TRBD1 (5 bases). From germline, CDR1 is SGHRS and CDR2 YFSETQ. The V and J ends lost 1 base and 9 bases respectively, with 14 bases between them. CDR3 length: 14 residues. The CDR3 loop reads CASSLFQGTGPQHF. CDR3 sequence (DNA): TGCGCCAGCAGCTTGTTCCAGGGTACTGGGCCCCAGCATTTT.

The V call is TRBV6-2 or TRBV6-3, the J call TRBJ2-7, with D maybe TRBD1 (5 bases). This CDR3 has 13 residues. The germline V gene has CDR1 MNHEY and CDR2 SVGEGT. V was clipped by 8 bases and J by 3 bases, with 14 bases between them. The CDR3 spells CASRRQQNYEQYF. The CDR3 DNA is TGTGCCAGCCGTCGACAGCAAAACTACGAGCAGTACTTC.

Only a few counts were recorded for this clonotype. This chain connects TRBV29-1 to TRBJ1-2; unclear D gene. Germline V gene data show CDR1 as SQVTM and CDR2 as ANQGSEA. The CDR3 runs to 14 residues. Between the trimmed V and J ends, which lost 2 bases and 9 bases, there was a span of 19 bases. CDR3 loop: CSVETASPSRRYTF. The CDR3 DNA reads TGCAGCGTTGAAACAGCCAGCCCATCGAGACGCTACACCTTC.

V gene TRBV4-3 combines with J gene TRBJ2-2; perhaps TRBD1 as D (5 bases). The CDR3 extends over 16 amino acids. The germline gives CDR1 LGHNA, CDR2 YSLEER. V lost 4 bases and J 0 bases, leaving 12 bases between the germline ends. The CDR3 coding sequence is TGCGCCAGCAGCCGCTCGACAGCATCGAACACCGGGGAGCTGTTTTTT. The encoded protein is CASSRSTASNTGELFF.